Described below is a single TCR beta chain sequence and its context. Germline CDR1 SGHRS, CDR2 YFSETQ. This CDR3 has 13 amino acids. V shed 0 bases and J shed 4 bases, with 5 bases lying between them. In the study's own analysis: Counts of nucleated cells, estimated from reference gene primer amplification, were obtained. Assay: immunoSEQ multiplex PCR; the TCRdb copy retains only in-frame clones and omits some. That table gives V, J and clone size, and the DNA gave D and trimming. The sample yields just under 80,000 clones, 75% to 90% seen once. This entry comes from a study of blood T cell repertoires in COVID-19. Across the study: Sources were T cells, B-cell-depleted T cells, or PBMCs; the material itself was cDNA or gDNA.

This receptor was identified in a woman aged 70-85 years with acute or convalescent COVID-19. Sequences were obtained from peripheral blood. The J gene is TRBJ1-3, the V gene TRBV5-1; tentative D call: TRBD1 (5 bases). The CDR3 DNA follows: TGCGCCAGCAGCTTGGGACAGGGAAACACCATATATTTT. It encodes CASSLGQGNTIYF.